This T cell receptor beta chain was profiled in a study of blood T cell repertoires in COVID-19. Study-wide context: Collection of acute and convalescent COVID-19 samples took place in the United States, Italy and Spain. PBMCs, B-cell-depleted T cells, or T cells provided the cDNA or gDNA that made up the material.

Per the authors' pipeline: Reference gene primer amplification in the assay estimated nucleated cell counts. Sequencing used immunoSEQ multiplex PCR; TCRdb keeps in-frame clones, though not all of them. V, J and clone size are those of that table, while D and trimming were read from the DNA. The sample consists of approximately 140,000 clones, 88% of them appearing once. Source material: peripheral blood. The origin of this receptor is a man aged 45 to 65 with active or convalescent COVID-19.

The CDR3 loop is CASSLDGFSGANVLTF. CDR3 DNA: TGTGCCAGCAGCTTAGATGGCTTCTCTGGGGCCAACGTCCTGACTTTC. The chain is built from TRBV7-9 and TRBJ2-6, with D unclear. V was pared by 1 base and J by 0 bases, with 7 bases between. CDR3 length: 16 amino acids. Germline assignment: CDR1 SEHNR and CDR2 FQNEAQ (reference sequence).